This T cell receptor beta chain was sequenced during a study of siplizumab effects on memory and regulatory T cells. Sequencing was performed with immunoSEQ multiplex PCR; in TCRdb, only in-frame clones are kept and a portion is missing. The sample has about 26,000 clones, approximately 82% seen once; the top ten hold roughly a quarter. CDR3 size: 16 residues. V was cut by 1 base and J by 0 bases, with 9 bases left in between. The germline CDR1 and CDR2 sequences are SNHLY and FYNNEI. The sequence was collected from a human donor in good health. V usage is TRBV2 and J usage is TRBJ1-4, with D perhaps TRBD1 (6 bases). The sequenced sample consisted of memory CD4+ T cells sorted from blood. CDR3 coding DNA: TGTGCCAGCAGTGAAGACAGGGCTGCAACTAATGAAAAACTGTTTTTT. Translated: CASSEDRAATNEKLFF.